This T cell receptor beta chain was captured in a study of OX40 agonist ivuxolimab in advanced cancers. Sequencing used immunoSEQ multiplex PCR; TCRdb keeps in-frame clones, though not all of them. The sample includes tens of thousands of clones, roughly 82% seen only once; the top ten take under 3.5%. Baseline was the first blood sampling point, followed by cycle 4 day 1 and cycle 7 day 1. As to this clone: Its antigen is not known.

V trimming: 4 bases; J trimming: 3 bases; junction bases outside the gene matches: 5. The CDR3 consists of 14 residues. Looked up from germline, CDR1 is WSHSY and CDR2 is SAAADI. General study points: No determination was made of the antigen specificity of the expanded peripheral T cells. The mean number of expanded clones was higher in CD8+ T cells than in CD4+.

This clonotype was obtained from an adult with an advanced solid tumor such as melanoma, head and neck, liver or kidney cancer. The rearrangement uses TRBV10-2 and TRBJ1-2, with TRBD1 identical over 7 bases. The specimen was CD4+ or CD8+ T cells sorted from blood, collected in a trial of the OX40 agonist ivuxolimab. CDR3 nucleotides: TGCGCCAGCAGTGGTGGACAGGCTGACTATGGCTACACCTTC. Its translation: CASSGGQADYGYTF.